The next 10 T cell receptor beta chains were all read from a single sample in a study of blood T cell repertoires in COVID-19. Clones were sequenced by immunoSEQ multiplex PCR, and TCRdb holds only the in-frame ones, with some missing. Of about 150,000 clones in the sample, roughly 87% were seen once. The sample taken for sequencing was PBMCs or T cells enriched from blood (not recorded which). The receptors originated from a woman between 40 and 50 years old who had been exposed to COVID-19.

The CDR3 sequence is CASSSASLPGELFF. The DNA of the CDR3 is TGTGCCAGCAGTTCGGCTAGCCTCCCCGGGGAGCTGTTTTTT. This chain links TRBV27 with TRBJ2-2; a possible D gene is TRBD2 (5 bases). Germline values: CDR1 MNHEY, CDR2 SMNVEV (reference sequence). Trimming pared 4 bases from V and 6 bases from J, leaving 12 bases between. The CDR3 consists of 14 residues.

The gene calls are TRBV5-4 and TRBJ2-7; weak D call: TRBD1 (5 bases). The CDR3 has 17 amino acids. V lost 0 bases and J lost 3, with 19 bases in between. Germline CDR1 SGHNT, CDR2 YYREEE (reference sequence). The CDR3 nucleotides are TGTGCCAGCAGCTTGGAGGGATATATAGGGGCCCACTACGAGCAGTACTTC. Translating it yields CASSLEGYIGAHYEQYF. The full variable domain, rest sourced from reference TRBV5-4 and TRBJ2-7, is ETGVTQSPTHLIKTRGQQVTLRCSSQSGHNTVSWYQQALGQGPQFIFQYYREEENGRGNFPPRFSGLQFPNYSSELNVNALELDDSALYLCASSLEGYIGAHYEQYFGPGTRLTVT.

For the CDR3, the DNA is TGTGCCATCAGTGAACAGGGTTACGAGCAGTACTTC. Protein product: CAISEQGYEQYF. The V gene is TRBV10-3, the J gene TRBJ2-7, with a tentative D call TRBD1 (6 bases). The germline V and J ends were trimmed by 3 bases and 4 bases, with 7 bases remaining between them. Germline loops: CDR1 ENHRY, CDR2 SYGVKD. There are 12 residues in the CDR3.

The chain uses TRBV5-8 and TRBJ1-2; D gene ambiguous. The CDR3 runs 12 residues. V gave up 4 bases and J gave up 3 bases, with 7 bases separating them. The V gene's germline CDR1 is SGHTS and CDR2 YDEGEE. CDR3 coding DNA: TGTGCCAGCAGCCGCGAGGACTATGGCTACACCTTC. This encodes CASSREDYGYTF. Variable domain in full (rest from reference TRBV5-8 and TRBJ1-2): EAGVTQSPTHLIKTRGQQATLRCSPISGHTSVYWYQQALGLGLQFLLWYDEGEERNRGNFPPRFSGRQFPNYSSELNVNALELEDSALYLCASSREDYGYTFGSGTRLTVV.

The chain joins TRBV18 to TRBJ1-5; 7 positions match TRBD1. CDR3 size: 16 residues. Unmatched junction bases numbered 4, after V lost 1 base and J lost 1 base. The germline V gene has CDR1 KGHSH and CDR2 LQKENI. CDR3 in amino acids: CASSPLPGQSNQPQHF. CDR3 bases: TGTGCCAGCTCACCACTACCGGGACAGAGCAATCAGCCCCAGCATTTT. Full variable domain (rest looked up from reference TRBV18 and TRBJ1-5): NAGVMQNPRHLVRRRGQEARLRCSPMKGHSHVYWYRQLPEEGLKFMVYLQKENIIDESGMPKERFSAEFPKEGPSILRIQQVVRGDSAAYFCASSPLPGQSNQPQHFGDGTRLSIL.

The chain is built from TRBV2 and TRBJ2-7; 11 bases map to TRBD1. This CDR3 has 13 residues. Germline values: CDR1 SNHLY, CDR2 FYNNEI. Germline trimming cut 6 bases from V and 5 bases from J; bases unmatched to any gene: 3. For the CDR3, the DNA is TGTGCCAGCAGAGGGACAGGGGGAAACGAGCAGTACTTC. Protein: CASRGTGGNEQYF. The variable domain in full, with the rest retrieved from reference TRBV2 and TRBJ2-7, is EPEVTQTPSHQVTQMGQEVILRCVPISNHLYFYWYRQILGQKVEFLVSFYNNEISEKSEIFDDQFSVERPDGSNFTLKIRSTKLEDSAMYFCASRGTGGNEQYFGPGTRLTVT.

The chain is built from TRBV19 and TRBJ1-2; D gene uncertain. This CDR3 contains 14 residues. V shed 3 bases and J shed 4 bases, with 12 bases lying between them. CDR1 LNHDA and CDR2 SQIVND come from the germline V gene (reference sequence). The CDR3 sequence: CASSMEGSGYGYTF. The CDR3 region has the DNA TGTGCCAGTAGTATGGAGGGATCAGGCTATGGCTACACCTTC.

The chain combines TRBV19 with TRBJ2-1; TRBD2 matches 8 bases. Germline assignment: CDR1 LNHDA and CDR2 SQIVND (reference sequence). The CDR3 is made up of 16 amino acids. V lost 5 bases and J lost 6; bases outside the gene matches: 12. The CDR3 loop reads CASSRESGTRSNEQFF. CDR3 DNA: TGTGCCAGTAGTCGAGAATCCGGGACTAGGAGCAATGAGCAGTTCTTC.

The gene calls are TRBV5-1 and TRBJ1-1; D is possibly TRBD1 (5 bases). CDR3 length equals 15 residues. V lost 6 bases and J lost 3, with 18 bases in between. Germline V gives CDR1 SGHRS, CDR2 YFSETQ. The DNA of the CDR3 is TGCGCCAGCAACTCCCCGCAGGGAACGTACACTGAAGCTTTCTTT. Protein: CASNSPQGTYTEAFF.

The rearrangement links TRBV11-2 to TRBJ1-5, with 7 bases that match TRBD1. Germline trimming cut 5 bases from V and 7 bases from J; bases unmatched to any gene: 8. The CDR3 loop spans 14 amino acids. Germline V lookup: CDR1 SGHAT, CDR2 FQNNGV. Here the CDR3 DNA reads TGTGCCAGCAGCCAAAATCAGGGGGTCCAGCCCCAGCATTTT. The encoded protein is CASSQNQGVQPQHF.